These T cell receptor beta chains were read from a single sample in a study of T cell repertoires in ileal Crohn's disease. Repertoires were generated with immunoSEQ multiplex PCR, while TCRdb's copy carries only in-frame clones and drops some. The repertoire includes around 8,000 clones, roughly 73% of them detected once, and approximately 8.4% sits in the top ten. The specimen sequenced was ileal tissue. The receptors were sampled from an adult with Crohn's disease. The CDR3 runs from the conserved cysteine through the conserved F or W. The D gene is left open where the match is weak. The size of a clone is reported for some rows only, either as once, few or many, or as a class for expanded clones.

clone_size,j_call,v_call,d_call,cdr3_aa,cdr3_nt
NA,TRBJ2-5,TRBV30,TRBD2,CAWSGTVGGDPQETQYF,TGTGCCTGGAGTGGGACGGTGGGGGGGGATCCCCAAGAGACCCAGTACTTC
NA,TRBJ1-5,TRBV6-6,TRBD1,CASRKKQGNQPQHF,TGTGCCAGCAGGAAAAAACAGGGGAATCAGCCCCAGCATTTT
NA,TRBJ2-2,TRBV7-3,TRBD2,CASSLGRGGSNTGELFF,TGTGCCAGCAGCTTAGGGCGGGGGGGCTCGAACACCGGGGAGCTGTTTTTT
once,TRBJ1-3,TRBV7-2,NA,CASSPLPSRALSGNTIYF,TGTGCCAGCAGCCCGCTTCCTTCCCGCGCCTTATCTGGAAACACCATATATTTT
NA,TRBJ2-7,TRBV19,NA,CASSKGGVRGLSYEQYF,TGTGCCAGCTCAAAAGGGGGGGTCCGGGGGTTGTCCTACGAGCAGTACTTC
NA,TRBJ2-1,TRBV30,TRBD2,CAWTPLLAGARLEQFF,TGTGCCTGGACCCCTCTCCTAGCGGGGGCCCGGTTGGAGCAGTTCTTC
NA,TRBJ1-2,TRBV28,NA,CASTPAGLNYGYTF,TGTGCCAGCACCCCGGCAGGCCTTAACTATGGCTACACCTTC
NA,TRBJ2-1,TRBV11-3,NA,CASSLGAGGFNEQFF,TGTGCCAGCAGCTTAGGGGCCGGAGGTTTCAATGAGCAGTTCTTC
NA,TRBJ2-1,TRBV18,NA,CASSPQRSSYNEQFF,TGTGCCAGCTCACCACAAAGGAGCTCCTACAATGAGCAGTTCTTC
NA,TRBJ2-2,TRBV5-4,TRBD1,CASSWGQGGTRLFF,TGTGCCAGCAGCTGGGGACAGGGGGGAACCCGGCTGTTTTTT
few,TRBJ2-3,TRBV7-2,TRBD2,CASSPGTSGGRTDTQYF,TGTGCCAGCAGCCCGGGGACTAGCGGGGGACGCACAGATACGCAGTATTTT
NA,TRBJ1-4,TRBV6-5,NA,CASSNSAVADEKLFF,TGTGCCAGCAGTAACTCAGCGGTGGCAGATGAAAAACTGTTTTTT
NA,TRBJ1-2,TRBV29-1,NA,CSVYTLREGQQLNYGYTF,TGCAGCGTCTACACCCTACGCGAAGGACAGCAGCTAAACTATGGCTACACCTTC
once,TRBJ2-7,TRBV4-3,NA,CASSQDWGTGPGGGSYEQYF,TGCGCCAGCAGCCAAGATTGGGGGACAGGGCCCGGGGGGGGATCCTACGAGCAGTACTTC
NA,TRBJ1-1,TRBV11-2,NA,CASSRTGGLDTEAFF,TGTGCCAGCAGCAGAACGGGGGGTCTGGACACTGAAGCTTTCTTT
NA,TRBJ1-1,TRBV6-5,TRBD1,CASSSRWGQSNTEAFF,TGTGCCAGCAGTTCCCGGTGGGGACAGTCGAACACTGAAGCTTTCTTT
NA,TRBJ1-4,TRBV11-2,TRBD1,CASSFISGGSPNEKLFF,TGTGCCAGCAGCTTTATCTCAGGGGGGAGCCCTAATGAAAAACTGTTTTTT
once,TRBJ1-2,TRBV7-2,TRBD1,CASSRGQGTNYGYTF,TGTGCCAGCAGCAGGGGACAGGGAACTAACTATGGCTACACCTTC
NA,TRBJ2-3,TRBV27,NA,CASKTSGGTDTQYF,TGTGCCAGCAAGACTAGTGGTGGCACAGATACGCAGTATTTT
NA,TRBJ2-7,TRBV9,TRBD1,CASSVEGTGAYEQYF,TGTGCCAGCAGCGTAGAGGGGACAGGGGCCTACGAGCAGTACTTC
NA,TRBJ2-7,TRBV28,TRBD1,CASSWTGLYEQYF,TGTGCCAGCAGTTGGACAGGGCTATACGAGCAGTACTTC
NA,TRBJ2-5,TRBV5-1,TRBD2,CASSLGGTSGGHQETQYF,TGCGCCAGCAGCTTGGGGGGGACTAGCGGGGGCCATCAAGAGACCCAGTACTTC
medium-sized,TRBJ2-2,TRBV19,NA,CASNKGGAPTGELFF,TGTGCCAGTAATAAAGGGGGGGCCCCCACCGGGGAGCTGTTTTTT